This note documents a single T cell receptor (beta chain) sequence. The target antigen is unknown. At the DNA level, this CDR3 is encoded by other sequences in the same sample as well. The CDR3 contains 15 residues. V was shortened by 1 base and J by 3 bases, with 9 bases between the two germline ends. Germline V gives CDR1 LGHDT, CDR2 YNNKEL (reference sequence). TCRdb keeps only in-frame clones here, not all; method: immunoSEQ multiplex PCR. The data contain tens of thousands of clones, around 84% of them singletons. These data belong to a study of T cell responses to AZD1222 COVID-19 vaccine. Points from the study as a whole: Clonal diversity was possibly underestimated, and white British individuals and females predominated among donors.

This receptor was obtained from an adult in good health. The sequencing used peripheral blood, collected on day 0 of AZD1222 vaccination. The rearrangement uses TRBV3-1 (or the pseudogene TRBV3-2) and TRBJ2-2; no reliable D call. CDR3 DNA: TGTGCCAGCAGCCAAGTTTTGGCAGACACCGGGGAGCTGTTTTTT. Its translation: CASSQVLADTGELFF.